The 14 T cell receptor beta chains reported below all come from one sample, sequenced in a study of blood T cell repertoires in COVID-19. Repertoires were generated with immunoSEQ multiplex PCR, while TCRdb's copy carries only in-frame clones and drops some. The sample lists some 150,000 clones, about four fifths seen once, with about 4% in the top ten. Sequenced material: PBMCs or T cells enriched from blood (not recorded which). These receptors all stem from a woman in her 50s in a cohort exposed to, infected with or recovered from COVID-19 (not recorded which).

This clone was observed once. The gene calls are TRBV12-3 or TRBV12-4 and TRBJ1-4; D is unclear. The V and J ends lost 7 bases and 10 bases respectively, with 16 bases between them. This CDR3 comprises 13 residues. The CDR3 DNA follows: TGTGCCAGCACCTCAGATCTTTATGGAAAACTGTTTTTT. Translating it yields CASTSDLYGKLFF.

This rearrangement joins TRBV28 to TRBJ2-7, with 7 bases matching TRBD1. CDR1 is MDHEN and CDR2 is SYDVKM in the germline V gene. CDR3 size: 12 residues. The V and J ends lost 6 bases and 6 bases, in that order; junction bases with no gene match: 5. This chain's CDR3 is CASRLQGSEQYF. CDR3 sequence (DNA): TGTGCCAGCAGGCTACAGGGGTCCGAGCAGTACTTC.

The V and J genes are TRBV10-2 and TRBJ1-5; D call uncertain. V lost 2 bases and J lost 5, with 4 bases in between. This CDR3 is 12 amino acids long. The V gene's germline CDR1 is WSHSY and CDR2 SAAADI. CDR3 amino acids: CASSEPYQPQHF. The CDR3 DNA reads TGCGCCAGCAGTGAGCCCTATCAGCCCCAGCATTTT.

V usage is TRBV5-1 and J usage is TRBJ2-5, with 11 bases aligning to TRBD1. J was trimmed by 2 bases and V by 2 bases; bases with no gene match: 2. CDR3 length: 15 amino acids. Germline V gene sequence: CDR1 SGHRS, CDR2 YFSETQ. The DNA of the CDR3 is TGCGCCAGCAGCTTTGGGACAGGGGGTCAAGAGACCCAGTACTTC. Protein sequence: CASSFGTGGQETQYF.

This chain connects TRBV24-1 to TRBJ2-1; tentatively, D is TRBD2 (6 bases). V gave up 2 bases and J gave up 6 bases, with 10 bases separating them. The germline V gene has CDR1 KGHDR and CDR2 SFDVKD. CDR3 length: 14 amino acids. CDR3 residues: CATSDSGLSNEQFF. For the CDR3, the DNA is TGTGCCACCAGTGATTCGGGACTGTCCAATGAGCAGTTCTTC.

This clone was observed a single time. This rearrangement joins TRBV6-5 to TRBJ2-3; 7 nucleotides agree with TRBD2. Germline loops: CDR1 MNHEY, CDR2 SVGAGI. The CDR3 length is 14 residues. After removal of 4 bases from V and 0 bases from J, the junction contained 1 base not matched to a gene. DNA for the CDR3: TGTGCCAGCAGTTTCGGGGGGAGCACAGATACGCAGTATTTT. Its protein product is CASSFGGSTDTQYF.

The chain joins TRBV10-3 to TRBJ2-2, with unresolved D. This CDR3 is built from 12 residues. Trimming cost V 6 bases and J 4 bases, with 6 bases left between them. CDR1 and CDR2 from the germline V gene are ENHRY and SYGVKD. This CDR3 is CAIRSGTGELFF. The DNA for the CDR3 is TGTGCCATCAGGTCGGGCACCGGGGAGCTGTTTTTT.

The genes are TRBV28 and TRBJ1-5; D might be TRBD1 (6 bases). Trimming left V 5 bases short and J 3 bases short, with 17 bases between. Germline lookup yields CDR1 MDHEN and CDR2 SYDVKM. This CDR3 spans 16 amino acids. CDR3 nucleotides: TGTGCCAGCAGTCCCGGGGGGGGCTCCCACAATCAGCCCCAGCATTTT. Amino acids: CASSPGGGSHNQPQHF.

On this clone: Within the sample, other DNA sequences also encode this same CDR3. This chain links TRBV7-9 with TRBJ2-7, with 7 bases fitting TRBD1. This CDR3 is built from 14 residues. Germline CDR1 and CDR2: SEHNR and FQNEAQ (reference sequence). J lost 5 bases, V lost 1 base, and 5 bases had no gene match. This chain's CDR3 is CASSLEGARDEQYF. The CDR3 DNA reads as TGTGCCAGCAGCTTAGAGGGGGCCCGGGACGAGCAGTACTTC.

The chain is built from TRBV3-1 (or the pseudogene TRBV3-2) and TRBJ1-2; D possibly corresponds to TRBD1 (5 bases). The V gene lost 3 bases and the J gene lost 8 bases, with 16 bases spanning the gap. Germline loops: CDR1 LGHDT, CDR2 YNNKEL (reference sequence). CDR3 length equals 14 residues. The CDR3 spells CASSHEGGDLGYTF. In DNA, the CDR3 is TGTGCCAGCAGCCATGAGGGAGGGGACCTAGGCTACACCTTC.

The chain employs TRBV19 and TRBJ2-2; 9 nucleotides line up with TRBD1. Germline assignment: CDR1 LNHDA and CDR2 SQIVND (reference sequence). Losses at the gene ends were 0 bases for V and 7 bases for J; bases not matched to a gene: 6. The CDR3 length is 16 residues. CDR3 residues: CASSIEYRGHGGELFF. The CDR3 DNA follows: TGTGCCAGTAGTATAGAATACAGGGGGCATGGCGGGGAGCTGTTTTTT.

The chain carries TRBV20-1 and TRBJ2-1; D may be TRBD2 (6 bases). Trimming left V 4 bases short and J 5 bases short, with 6 bases between. Per the germline V gene, CDR1 is DFQATT and CDR2 is SNEGSKA (reference sequence). The CDR3 has 11 residues. In DNA, the CDR3 is TGCAGTGCTATAGCGGACAATGAGCAGTTCTTC. Translated: CSAIADNEQFF.

The chain combines TRBV19 with TRBJ2-2, with a weak D call TRBD1 (8 bases). Per the germline V gene, CDR1 is LNHDA and CDR2 is SQIVND (reference sequence). This CDR3 is built from 16 residues. Trimming stripped 1 base from V and 5 bases from J, with 14 bases between. In DNA, the CDR3 is TGTGCCAGTAGTATAGGCACAGGGGGGGGAACCGGGGAGCTGTTTTTT. Translation: CASSIGTGGGTGELFF.

V is TRBV5-6 and J is TRBJ1-1, with unresolved D. The CDR3 is 14 residues long. The V and J ends lost 4 bases and 6 bases respectively, with 16 bases between them. Germline V gene lookup returns CDR1 SGHDT and CDR2 YYEEEE. The CDR3 region is CASSPVEGGSEAFF. The CDR3 DNA reads as TGTGCCAGCAGCCCCGTGGAGGGAGGATCTGAAGCTTTCTTT.